The subject of this entry is one T cell receptor (beta chain). V shed 9 bases, J shed 4 bases, and the junction held 15 bases outside the gene matches. The germline gives CDR1 LNHDA, CDR2 SQIVND (reference sequence). This CDR3 region has 17 residues. The data are from a study of blood T cell repertoires in COVID-19. Study-wide context: T cells, B-cell-depleted T cells, or PBMCs provided the cDNA or gDNA that served as material.

Original handling: Estimated nucleated cell counts came from reference gene primer amplification. The repertoire was sequenced with immunoSEQ multiplex PCR; TCRdb's copy has only in-frame clones and lacks some. That table is the source of V, J and clone size, and D and trimming were worked out from the DNA. The sample carries a few hundred thousand clones, 80% to 90% recorded once. Sequenced sample: PBMCs or T cells enriched from blood (not recorded which). The rearrangement uses TRBV19 and TRBJ2-2; 9 bases are a match to TRBD1. The clonotype was recovered from a man aged 25 to 40 who had recovered from COVID-19. This CDR3 reads CASAGQGARILTGELFF. The CDR3 DNA follows: TGTGCCAGCGCGGGACAGGGCGCCCGGATTCTCACCGGGGAGCTGTTTTTT.